This T cell receptor (beta chain) was captured in a study of T cells in Graves' hyperthyroidism and ophthalmopathy. The CDR3 is 13 amino acids. V shed 3 bases and J shed 10 bases, with 10 bases lying between them. The germline CDR1 and CDR2 sequences are SNHLY and FYNNEI. There were TCR beta CDR3 regions amplified from RNA transcripts. First-round RT-PCR with HTBI primers amplified the TCR CDR3 region. Via MiXCR, TCRdb re-called the multiplex PCR reads, giving one row per CDR3 protein. The sample includes around 340,000 distinct CDR3 sequences, 14% of them seen just once. This clonotype was found many times.

This TCR came from a young woman with Graves' hyperthyroidism. The sequenced material came from blood. The V call is TRBV2, the J call TRBJ1-6; D unclear. The CDR3 DNA reads TGTGCCAGCAGTGATGAGGTGGGGTCACCCCTCCACTTT. Translating gives CASSDEVGSPLHF.